The 23 T cell receptor beta chains below come from one sample, sequenced in a study of blood T cells in healthy people across ages (dated by TCRdb to the mid-2010s). To prepare the library, 5' RACE was applied. Sequencer: Illumina HiSeq 2500. A second roughly 6 to 12 cycle PCR used a sample-barcoded 5' primer and a J-beta primer mix. Starting from the raw public reads, TCRdb applied fastp trimming at Q25, assembled clones with MiXCR and retained in-frame beta chains. Duplicate CDR3 protein sequences are folded into a single record with the most common DNA and genes. The table for this sample lists over 550,000 distinct CDR3 sequences; approximately 30% of them were counted only once. The ten top clones hold around 14% of the sample. Sequenced sample: blood. These receptors originate from a woman aged 80 or over in good health.

This chain uses TRBV7-9 with TRBJ1-1; maybe TRBD1 (5 bases). Germline V gene sequence: CDR1 SEHNR, CDR2 FQNEAQ (reference sequence). Trimming took 0 bases from V and 0 from J, leaving 17 bases between them. The length of the CDR3 is 18 residues. CDR3 amino acids: CASSLAYSTELMNTEAFF. As DNA, the CDR3 is TGTGCCAGCAGCTTAGCCTATTCGACAGAACTTATGAACACTGAAGCTTTCTTT. Filled out from reference TRBV7-9 and TRBJ1-1, the complete variable domain reads DTGVSQNPRHKITKRGQNVTFRCDPISEHNRLYWYRQTLGQGPEFLTYFQNEAQLEKSRLLSDRFSAERPKGSFSTLEIQRTEQGDSAMYLCASSLAYSTELMNTEAFFGQGTRLTVV.

This clonotype was seen ten or more times. The gene calls are TRBV5-8 and TRBJ2-3; 11 bases fit TRBD2. V lost 4 bases, J lost 1 base, and 11 bases stayed unmatched. The CDR3 runs 18 residues. CDR1 is SGHTS and CDR2 is YDEGEE in the germline V gene. The CDR3 region is CASSVASGGLPRTDTQYF. CDR3 bases: TGTGCCAGCAGCGTCGCTAGCGGGGGGCTCCCACGCACAGATACGCAGTATTTT. Based on the CDR3 plus reference TRBV5-8 and TRBJ2-3, the full variable domain is EAGVTQSPTHLIKTRGQQATLRCSPISGHTSVYWYQQALGLGLQFLLWYDEGEERNRGNFPPRFSGRQFPNYSSELNVNALELEDSALYLCASSVASGGLPRTDTQYFGPGTRLTVL.

As to this clonotype: This may come from a read error, since a much larger clone is one base off. The rearrangement joins TRBV7-2 to TRBJ2-6; tentatively, D is TRBD1 (6 bases). The V gene's germline CDR1 is SGHTA and CDR2 FQGNSA. This CDR3 spans 17 amino acids. CDR3 region: CASSSWTASSWANVLTF. The CDR3 DNA follows: TGTGCCAGCAGCTCCTGGACAGCTAGCTCTTGGGCCAACGTCCTGACTTTC.

V gene TRBV7-2 combines with J gene TRBJ2-6; 9 nucleotides align to TRBD1. V shed 6 bases, J shed 2 bases, and the junction held 8 bases outside the gene matches. Looked up from germline, CDR1 is SGHTA and CDR2 is FQGNSA. The CDR3 is made up of 17 amino acids. For the CDR3, the DNA is TGTGCCAGCAGAGTGACAGGGGGGGGAGCTGGGGCCAACGTCCTGACTTTC. Translating it yields CASRVTGGGAGANVLTF. Combining the CDR3 with reference TRBV7-2 and TRBJ2-6 gives the whole variable domain GAGVSQSPSNKVTEKGKDVELRCDPISGHTALYWYRQSLGQGLEFLIYFQGNSAPDKSGLPSDRFSAERTGGSVSTLTIQRTQQEDSAVYLCASRVTGGGAGANVLTFGAGSRLTVL.

This clonotype was counted ten times or more. V is TRBV25-1 and J is TRBJ2-7; 7 positions agree with TRBD1. V shed 6 bases and J 4 bases; nucleotides not matched to a gene: 6. CDR1 and CDR2 (germline): MGHDK, SYGVNS. This CDR3 spans 13 amino acids. The CDR3 is CASRDRDRYEQYF. The CDR3 nucleotides read TGTGCCAGCAGAGACAGGGATCGGTACGAGCAGTACTTC.

At least ten counts were recorded for this clonotype. The chain has TRBV20-1 and TRBJ2-6, with 7 bases that match TRBD2. The CDR3 length is 15 residues. Germline V gives CDR1 DFQATT, CDR2 SNEGSKA (reference sequence). After removal of 8 bases from V and 0 bases from J, the junction contained 7 bases not matched to a gene. CDR3 sequence: CSWQGGSSGANVLTF. CDR3 sequence (DNA): TGCAGTTGGCAGGGAGGGTCCTCTGGGGCCAACGTCCTGACTTTC.

This clonotype was seen repeatedly, ten times or more. The J gene is TRBJ1-2, the V gene TRBV6-5, with D hard to call. Germline CDR1 and CDR2: MNHEY and SVGAGI. Between the trimmed V and J ends, which lost 6 bases and 8 bases, there was a span of 16 bases. There are 13 residues in the CDR3. CDR3 sequence: CASRRPKVWGYTF. The CDR3 DNA reads as TGTGCCAGCAGGCGTCCTAAGGTTTGGGGCTACACCTTC.

This clonotype was seen once. A single base separates this from a much larger clone, so it may be a read error. CDR3 loop: CASSSGIGNTF. The CDR3, as DNA: TGTGCCAGCAGCTCAGGGATAGGGAACACCTTC. This rearrangement joins TRBV11-2 to TRBJ1-2, with TRBD1 as a possible D gene (5 bases). Trimming removed 4 bases from V and 12 bases from J, with 12 bases in between. Germline V lookup: CDR1 SGHAT, CDR2 FQNNGV. The CDR3 is made up of 11 amino acids. Full variable domain (missing parts from reference TRBV11-2 and TRBJ1-2): EAGVAQSPRYKIIEKRQSVAFWCNPISGHATLYWYQQILGQGPKLLIQFQNNGVVDDSQLPKDRFSAERLKGVDSTLKIQPAKLEDSAVYLCASSSGIGNTFGSGTRLTVV.

In this sample, this clonotype turned up a few times. The V gene is TRBV10-3, the J gene TRBJ1-5; a weak D match, TRBD1 (5 bases). The CDR3 has 13 residues. Trimming left V 3 bases short and J 5 bases short, with 8 bases between. Looked up from germline, CDR1 is ENHRY and CDR2 is SYGVKD. The CDR3 sequence is CAISDAGYQPQHF. The CDR3 DNA sequence: TGTGCCATCAGTGATGCAGGGTATCAGCCCCAGCATTTT.

The genes are TRBV5-1 and TRBJ2-2, with D hard to call. CDR1 and CDR2 (germline): SGHRS, YFSETQ. CDR3 length equals 12 residues. The germline V and J ends were trimmed by 0 bases and 9 bases, with 6 bases remaining between them. This CDR3 reads CASSLECRELFF. The CDR3 nucleotides are TGCGCCAGCAGCTTGGAGTGCCGGGAGCTGTTTTTT.

This clonotype was detected many times. The chain uses TRBV7-3 and TRBJ2-1; D is perhaps TRBD2 (5 bases). Germline V gene sequence: CDR1 SGHTA, CDR2 FQGTGA. This CDR3 region has 14 residues. The ends were cut back, 5 bases at V and 7 bases at J, with 15 bases in the middle. In DNA, the CDR3 is TGTGCCAGCAGCCTACTGCCGGGGAAAAATGAGCAGTTCTTC. It codes for CASSLLPGKNEQFF.

The chain has TRBV5-1 and TRBJ2-7, with a tentative D call TRBD2 (6 bases). The CDR3 contains 15 residues. The germline CDR1 and CDR2 sequences are SGHRS and YFSETQ. V lost 3 bases and J 7 bases, leaving 20 bases between the germline ends. This CDR3 reads CASSSQVGDSGEQYF. The DNA of the CDR3 is TGCGCCAGCAGCTCCCAAGTCGGGGACTCGGGAGAGCAGTACTTC.

As to this clonotype: Possible read error: a much larger clone is one base away. The chain couples TRBV7-2 to TRBJ1-4; the D gene is possibly TRBD1 (5 bases). CDR1 is SGHTA and CDR2 is FQGNSA in the germline V gene. This CDR3 region has 16 residues. The CDR3 here is CASSLAMGGSNEELFF. As DNA, the CDR3 is TGTGCCAGCAGCCTCGCTATGGGGGGATCTAATGAAGAACTGTTTTTT.

V gene TRBV7-9 combines with J gene TRBJ2-1; 7 bases agree with TRBD2. CDR3 length: 14 amino acids. After removal of 7 bases from V and 1 base from J, the junction contained 4 bases not matched to a gene. Germline-derived CDR1 and CDR2 are SEHNR and FQNEAQ (reference sequence). The CDR3 here is CASKGGGSYNEQFF. CDR3 DNA: TGTGCCAGCAAAGGCGGGGGATCCTACAATGAGCAGTTCTTC.

This clonotype was seen a few times. A single base separates this from a much larger clone, so it may be a read error. V gene TRBV7-2 combines with J gene TRBJ1-5; 9 nucleotides line up with TRBD1. With 8 bases clipped from V and 1 base from J, the junction kept 0 bases outside the gene matches. Germline loops: CDR1 SGHTA, CDR2 FQGNSA. This CDR3 contains 13 residues. The CDR3 DNA reads as TGTGCCAGCGGACAGGGGAGCAATCAGCCCCAGCATTTT. The encoded protein is CASGQGSNQPQHF.

This chain uses TRBV28 with TRBJ2-7; D may be TRBD1 (6 bases). Judging by the DNA end, TRBJ2-4 fits better; the J call may be wrong. Per the germline V gene, CDR1 is MDHEN and CDR2 is SYDVKM. The CDR3 is 16 residues long. CDR3 DNA sequence: TGTGCCAGCAGTTTATGGGGGGACACAGGGATGAACATTCAGTACTTC. Protein product: CASSLWGDTGMNIQYF.

The sample holds a few counts of this clonotype. A junction end diverges from the germline sequence, so it may reflect a read error. The CDR3 region has the DNA TGTACCAGCAGCTTCACAGGGGGCCCAGATACGCAGTATTTT. Its protein product is CTSSFTGGPDTQYF. The rearrangement uses TRBV7-9 and TRBJ2-3, with 9 bases that match TRBD1. The CDR3 runs 14 residues. Per germline, CDR1 SEHNR and CDR2 FQNEAQ (reference sequence).

This clonotype was detected ten times or more. The chain joins TRBV20-1 to TRBJ2-6; the D call may be TRBD1 or TRBD2 (5 bases each). The CDR3 contains 12 residues. The germline CDR1 and CDR2 sequences are DFQATT and SNEGSKA (reference sequence). V was clipped by 6 bases and J by 4 bases, with 7 bases between them. In nucleotides, the CDR3 is TGCAGTGCGGGGACGGGGGCCAACGTCCTGACTTTC. This encodes CSAGTGANVLTF.

This sequence joins TRBV5-5 and TRBJ2-1; perhaps TRBD2 as D (5 bases). V gave up 0 bases and J gave up 3 bases, with 13 bases separating them. The CDR3 totals 16 residues. From germline, CDR1 is SGHKS and CDR2 YYEKEE (reference sequence). CDR3 nucleotide sequence: TGTGCCAGCAGCTTGGTCCCGGGGTCCCTCTACAATGAGCAGTTCTTC. This gives the protein CASSLVPGSLYNEQFF.

This clonotype was seen at least ten times. The junction differs from germline at one of its ends, possibly a read error. The chain joins TRBV5-1 to TRBJ1-2, with a weak D call TRBD1 (5 bases). In germline, CDR1 is SGHRS, CDR2 YFSETQ. The CDR3 loop spans 13 amino acids. The CDR3 loop is CANSRRDNYGYTF. CDR3 coding DNA: TGCGCCAACAGCCGCAGGGATAACTATGGCTACACCTTC.

The genes are TRBV20-1 and TRBJ2-4, with D perhaps TRBD2 (7 bases). The CDR3 covers 15 residues. V lost 4 bases to trimming and J lost 1 base, with 14 bases between them. Germline CDR1 reads DFQATT; CDR2 reads SNEGSKA (reference sequence). The DNA for the CDR3 is TGCAGTGCTAACCGGGGGGCGGGTGCCAAAAACATTCAGTACTTC. It yields the protein CSANRGAGAKNIQYF.

This chain uses TRBV3-1 with TRBJ2-1; no firm D call. The CDR3 is 13 amino acids. The germline V gene encodes CDR1 LGHDT and CDR2 YNNKEL (reference sequence). Trimming pared 0 bases from V and 8 bases from J, leaving 8 bases between. The CDR3 region is CASSQDRSDEQFF. CDR3 DNA: TGTGCCAGCAGCCAAGATCGGTCGGATGAGCAGTTCTTC.

This clonotype was recorded only once. J is TRBJ2-3 and V is TRBV5-1; TRBD1 aligns across 7 bases. Germline CDR1 and CDR2: SGHRS and YFSETQ. This CDR3 comprises 15 residues. Unmatched junction bases numbered 9, after V lost 4 bases and J lost 4 bases. CDR3 bases: TGCGCCAGCAGCCCCGGGACAGATCGAGCAGATACGCAGTATTTT. Protein: CASSPGTDRADTQYF.